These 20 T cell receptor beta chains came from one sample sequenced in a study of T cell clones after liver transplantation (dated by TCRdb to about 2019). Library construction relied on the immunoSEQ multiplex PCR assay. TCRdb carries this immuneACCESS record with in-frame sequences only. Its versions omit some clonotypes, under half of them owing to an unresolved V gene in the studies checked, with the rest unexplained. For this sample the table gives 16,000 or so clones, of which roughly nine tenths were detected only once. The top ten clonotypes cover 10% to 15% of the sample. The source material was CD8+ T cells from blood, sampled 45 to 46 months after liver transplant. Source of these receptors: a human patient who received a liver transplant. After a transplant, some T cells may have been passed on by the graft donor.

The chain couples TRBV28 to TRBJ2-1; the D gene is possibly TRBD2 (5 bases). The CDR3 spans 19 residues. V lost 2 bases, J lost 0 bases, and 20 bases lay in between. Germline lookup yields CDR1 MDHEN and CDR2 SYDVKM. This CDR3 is CASSLPEGRATLSYNEQFF. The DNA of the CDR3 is TGTGCCAGCAGTTTACCCGAAGGGCGGGCGACGCTCTCCTACAATGAGCAGTTCTTC.

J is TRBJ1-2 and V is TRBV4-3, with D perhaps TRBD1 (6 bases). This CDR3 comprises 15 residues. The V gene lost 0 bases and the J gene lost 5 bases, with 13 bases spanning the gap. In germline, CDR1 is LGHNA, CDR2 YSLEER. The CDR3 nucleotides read TGCGCCAGCAGCCAAGATTCCGGGACACTTTATGGCTACACCTTC. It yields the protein CASSQDSGTLYGYTF.

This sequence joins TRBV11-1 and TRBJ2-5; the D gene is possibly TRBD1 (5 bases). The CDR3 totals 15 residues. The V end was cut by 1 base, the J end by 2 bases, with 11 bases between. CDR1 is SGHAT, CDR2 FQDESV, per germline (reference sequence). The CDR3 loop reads CASSLGGQLQETQYF. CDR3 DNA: TGTGCCAGCAGCTTAGGCGGACAACTACAAGAGACCCAGTACTTC.

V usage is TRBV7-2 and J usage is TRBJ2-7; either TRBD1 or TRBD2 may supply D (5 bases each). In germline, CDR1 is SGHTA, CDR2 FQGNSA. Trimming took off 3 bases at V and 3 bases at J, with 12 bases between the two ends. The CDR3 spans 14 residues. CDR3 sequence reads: CASSLGLAVYEQYF. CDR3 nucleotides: TGTGCCAGCAGCTTGGGGCTAGCTGTCTACGAGCAGTACTTC.

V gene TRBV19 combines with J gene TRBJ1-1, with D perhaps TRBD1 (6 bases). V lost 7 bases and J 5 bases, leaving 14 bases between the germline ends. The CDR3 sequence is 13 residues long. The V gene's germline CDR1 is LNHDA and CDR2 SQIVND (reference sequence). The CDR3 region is CASTTGPVTEAFF. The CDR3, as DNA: TGTGCCAGTACAACAGGGCCCGTGACTGAAGCTTTCTTT.

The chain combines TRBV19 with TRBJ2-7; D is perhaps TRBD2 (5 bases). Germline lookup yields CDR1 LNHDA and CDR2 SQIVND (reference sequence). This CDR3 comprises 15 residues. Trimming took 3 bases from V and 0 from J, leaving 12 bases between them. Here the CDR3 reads CASSIVQSGSYEQYF. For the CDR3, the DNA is TGTGCCAGTAGTATTGTGCAGAGCGGCTCCTACGAGCAGTACTTC. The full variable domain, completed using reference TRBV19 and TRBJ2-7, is DGGITQSPKYLFRKEGQNVTLSCEQNLNHDAMYWYRQDPGQGLRLIYYSQIVNDFQKGDIAEGYSVSREKKESFPLTVTSAQKNPTAFYLCASSIVQSGSYEQYFGPGTRLTVT.

The chain's CDR3 is CASSPRDSSQPQHF. The CDR3, as DNA: TGTGCCAGCAGTCCCCGGGACAGTTCTCAGCCCCAGCATTTT. The chain uses TRBV28 and TRBJ1-5; 7 positions agree with TRBD1. V shed 5 bases and J 6 bases; nucleotides not matched to a gene: 7. The CDR3 is 14 residues long. Germline assignment: CDR1 MDHEN and CDR2 SYDVKM.

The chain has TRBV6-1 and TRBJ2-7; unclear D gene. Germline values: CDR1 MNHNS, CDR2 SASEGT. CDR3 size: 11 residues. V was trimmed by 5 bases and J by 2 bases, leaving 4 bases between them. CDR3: CASSNTYEQYF. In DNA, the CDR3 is TGTGCCAGCAGTAATACCTACGAGCAGTACTTC.

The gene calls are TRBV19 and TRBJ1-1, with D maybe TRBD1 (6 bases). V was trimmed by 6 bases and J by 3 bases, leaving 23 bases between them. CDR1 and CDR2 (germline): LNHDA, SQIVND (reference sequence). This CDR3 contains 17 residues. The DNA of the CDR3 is TGTGCCAGTAGCCCCCTAGGGGGGATATCACGGGACACTGAAGCTTTCTTT. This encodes CASSPLGGISRDTEAFF. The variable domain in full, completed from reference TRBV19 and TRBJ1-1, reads DGGITQSPKYLFRKEGQNVTLSCEQNLNHDAMYWYRQDPGQGLRLIYYSQIVNDFQKGDIAEGYSVSREKKESFPLTVTSAQKNPTAFYLCASSPLGGISRDTEAFFGQGTRLTVV.

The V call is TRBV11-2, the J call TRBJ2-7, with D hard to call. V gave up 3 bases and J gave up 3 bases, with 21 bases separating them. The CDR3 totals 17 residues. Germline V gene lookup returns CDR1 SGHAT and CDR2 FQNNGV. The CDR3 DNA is TGTGCCAGCAGCTTCAGAGAGGTCCTCGTCCCCGACTACGAGCAGTACTTC. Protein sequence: CASSFREVLVPDYEQYF.

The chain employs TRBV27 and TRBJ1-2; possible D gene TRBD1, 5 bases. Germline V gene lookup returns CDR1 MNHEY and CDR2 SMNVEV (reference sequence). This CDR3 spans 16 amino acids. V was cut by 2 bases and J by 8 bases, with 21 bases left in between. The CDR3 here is CASSLGPGTFSSGYTF. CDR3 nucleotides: TGTGCCAGCAGTTTAGGGCCCGGGACCTTTTCTTCGGGCTACACCTTC.

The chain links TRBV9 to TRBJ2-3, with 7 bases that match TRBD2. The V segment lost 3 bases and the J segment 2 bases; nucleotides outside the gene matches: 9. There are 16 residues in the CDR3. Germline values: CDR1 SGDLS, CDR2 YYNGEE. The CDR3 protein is CASSDLAAKPTDTQYF. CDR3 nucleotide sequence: TGTGCCAGCAGCGACCTAGCGGCCAAACCCACAGATACGCAGTATTTT.

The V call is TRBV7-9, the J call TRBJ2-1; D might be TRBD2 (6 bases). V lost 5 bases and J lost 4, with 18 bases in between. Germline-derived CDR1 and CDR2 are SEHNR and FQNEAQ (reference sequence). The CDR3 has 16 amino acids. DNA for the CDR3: TGTGCCAGCAGCCCAATGGGAGGACCCTCATACAATGAGCAGTTCTTC. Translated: CASSPMGGPSYNEQFF.

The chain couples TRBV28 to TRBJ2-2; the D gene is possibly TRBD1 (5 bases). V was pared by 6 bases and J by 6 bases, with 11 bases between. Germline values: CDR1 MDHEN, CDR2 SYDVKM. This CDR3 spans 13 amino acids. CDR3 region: CASSLRGAGELFF. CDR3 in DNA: TGTGCCAGCAGCCTTAGGGGTGCCGGGGAGCTGTTTTTT.

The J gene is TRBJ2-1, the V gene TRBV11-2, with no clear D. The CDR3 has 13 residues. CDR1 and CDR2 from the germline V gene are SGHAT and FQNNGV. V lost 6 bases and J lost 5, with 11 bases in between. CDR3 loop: CASSLTDNNEQFF. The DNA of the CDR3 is TGTGCCAGCAGTTTGACTGACAACAATGAGCAGTTCTTC.

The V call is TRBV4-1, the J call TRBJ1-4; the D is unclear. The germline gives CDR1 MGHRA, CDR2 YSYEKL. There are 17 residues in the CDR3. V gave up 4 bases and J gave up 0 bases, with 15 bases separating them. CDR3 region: CASSRFGMSSTNEKLFF. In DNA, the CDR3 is TGCGCCAGCAGCCGTTTCGGGATGAGCTCAACTAATGAAAAACTGTTTTTT.

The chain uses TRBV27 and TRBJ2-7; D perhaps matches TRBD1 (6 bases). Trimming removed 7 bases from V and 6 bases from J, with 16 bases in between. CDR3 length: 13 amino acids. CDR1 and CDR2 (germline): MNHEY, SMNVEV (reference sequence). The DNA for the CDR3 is TGTGCCAGCAATCTTGGGGGCTCGGGCGAGCAGTACTTC. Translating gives CASNLGGSGEQYF.

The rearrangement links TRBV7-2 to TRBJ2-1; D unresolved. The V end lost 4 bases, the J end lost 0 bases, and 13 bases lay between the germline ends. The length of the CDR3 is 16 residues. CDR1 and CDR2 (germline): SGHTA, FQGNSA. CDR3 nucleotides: TGTGCCAGCAGCTCCCCTTCTGAGAGCTCCTACAATGAGCAGTTCTTC. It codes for CASSSPSESSYNEQFF.

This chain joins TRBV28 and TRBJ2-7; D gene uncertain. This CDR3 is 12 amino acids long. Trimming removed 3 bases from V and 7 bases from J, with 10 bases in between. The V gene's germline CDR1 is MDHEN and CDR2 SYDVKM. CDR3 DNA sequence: TGTGCCAGCAGTTTCTGGTCTGGGGAGCAGTACTTC. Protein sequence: CASSFWSGEQYF.

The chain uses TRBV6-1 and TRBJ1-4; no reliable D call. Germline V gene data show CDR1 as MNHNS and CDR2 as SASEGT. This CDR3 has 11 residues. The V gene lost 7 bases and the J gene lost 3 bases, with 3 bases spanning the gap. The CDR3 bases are TGTGCCAGCACCCCTAATGAAAAACTGTTTTTT. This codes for CASTPNEKLFF.